This T cell receptor beta chain was captured by sequencing in a study of PD-L1 blockade in urothelial cancer. Study results and caveats: Below-median blood TCR clonality before treatment forecast better survival.

Per the germline V gene, CDR1 is SGHRS and CDR2 is YFSETQ. Trimming stripped 4 bases from V and 4 bases from J, with 11 bases between. CDR3 length equals 13 residues. Data came from immunoSEQ multiplex PCR; TCRdb stores just in-frame clones and leaves some out. The data contain some 53,000 clones, about 68% of them singletons. Described time point: pretreatment peripheral blood. This clone was recorded once. What it binds is unknown. This rearrangement joins TRBV5-1 to TRBJ2-5; D not resolved. The sample in question was PBMCs, obtained around atezolizumab (anti-PD-L1) treatment. The sequence was obtained from a man between 65 and 85 years old with urothelial cancer. The CDR3 DNA reads TGCGCCAGCAGCCGCCGAGAGGCAGAGACCCAGTACTTC. It specifies CASSRREAETQYF. The variable domain in full, completed from reference TRBV5-1 and TRBJ2-5, reads KAGVTQTPRYLIKTRGQQVTLSCSPISGHRSVSWYQQTPGQGLQFLFEYFSETQRNKGNFPGRFSGRQFSNSRSEMNVSTLELGDSALYLCASSRREAETQYFGPGTRLLVL.